Following are 9 T cell receptor beta chains from one sample sequenced in a study of blood T cell repertoires in COVID-19 (dated by TCRdb to 2020 to 2022). Libraries were made using the immunoSEQ multiplex PCR assay. TCRdb carries this immuneACCESS record with in-frame sequences only. Its versions omit some clonotypes, under half of them owing to an unresolved V gene in the studies checked, with the rest unexplained. The sample yields over 250,000 clones; approximately 88% were counted once. The top ten clonotypes cover more than 8.5% of the sample. Sample: peripheral blood. The receptor set was obtained from a woman aged 70-85 years with COVID-19, enrolled during active disease.

This chain uses TRBV4-2 with TRBJ1-2; 7 bases match TRBD1. The CDR3 contains 16 residues. After removal of 0 bases from V and 4 bases from J, the junction contained 8 bases not matched to a gene. The germline gives CDR1 LGHNA, CDR2 YNFKEQ. The CDR3 sequence is CASSQDSNRGVYGYTF. The CDR3 region has the DNA TGTGCCAGCAGCCAAGATTCGAACAGGGGCGTCTATGGCTACACCTTC.

The chain joins TRBV6-5 to TRBJ2-5; maybe TRBD1 (5 bases). Germline CDR1 and CDR2: MNHEY and SVGAGI. The CDR3 length is 14 residues. V dropped 2 bases and J dropped 7 bases, with 14 bases sitting between them. CDR3 bases: TGTGCCAGCAGTTACGACAGAAAGGGTACGACCCAGTACTTC. Encoded protein: CASSYDRKGTTQYF.

The chain couples TRBV19 to TRBJ2-1; 14 bases map to TRBD2. V was pared by 7 bases and J by 12 bases, with 8 bases of the junction left unmatched. Germline loops: CDR1 LNHDA, CDR2 SQIVND (reference sequence). The CDR3 has 14 residues. As DNA, the CDR3 is TGTGCCAGTACCAGGACTAGCGGGAGGATAGGGCAGTTCTTC. Protein sequence: CASTRTSGRIGQFF.

This clone was found a few times. The chain couples TRBV6-5 to TRBJ2-7; D may be TRBD2 (6 bases). V was shortened by 2 bases and J by 7 bases, with 12 bases between the two germline ends. This CDR3 has 13 residues. The germline V gene encodes CDR1 MNHEY and CDR2 SVGAGI. The CDR3 region is CASSYGGGTEQYF. The CDR3 DNA reads as TGTGCCAGCAGTTACGGCGGAGGGACGGAGCAGTACTTC.

This sequence joins TRBV5-6 and TRBJ2-6; D uncertain. CDR3 length: 15 amino acids. From germline, CDR1 is SGHDT and CDR2 YYEEEE. V dropped 1 base and J dropped 0 bases, with 5 bases sitting between them. The chain's CDR3 is CASSLTISGANVLTF. The DNA for the CDR3 is TGTGCCAGCAGCTTGACAATCTCTGGGGCCAACGTCCTGACTTTC.

The V gene is TRBV10-3, the J gene TRBJ1-2; D may be TRBD1 (5 bases). V was trimmed by 2 bases and J by 2 bases, leaving 9 bases between them. Looked up from germline, CDR1 is ENHRY and CDR2 is SYGVKD. This CDR3 has 14 residues. CDR3 amino acids: CAISEGQGNYGYTF. The CDR3 nucleotides are TGTGCCATCAGTGAGGGGCAGGGAAACTATGGCTACACCTTC.

This chain links TRBV23-1 with TRBJ1-4; D is unresolved. TRBV23-1 is flagged as an ORF with uncertain function. The CDR3 spans 16 residues. Trimming removed 0 bases at V and 3 bases at J, with 11 bases between. As DNA, the CDR3 is TGCGCCAGCAGTCAATCGTTTCGACGGGCTAATGAAAAACTGTTTTTT. Protein sequence: CASSQSFRRANEKLFF.

The chain is built from TRBV30 and TRBJ1-2; D uncertain. The V and J ends lost 2 bases and 8 bases respectively, with 6 bases between them. The germline gives CDR1 GTSNPN, CDR2 SVGIG (reference sequence). The CDR3 spans 10 residues. The CDR3 DNA reads TGTGCCTGGAGTCGGGGAGGCTACACCTTC. The encoded protein is CAWSRGGYTF.

V gene TRBV4-3 combines with J gene TRBJ2-2; D is possibly TRBD2 (5 bases). The V end was cut by 1 base, the J end by 7 bases, with 7 bases between. The CDR3 contains 13 residues. The germline V gene has CDR1 LGHNA and CDR2 YSLEER. CDR3 nucleotide sequence: TGCGCCAGCAGCCAAGGAGGGCACGGGGAGCTGTTTTTT. Translated: CASSQGGHGELFF.